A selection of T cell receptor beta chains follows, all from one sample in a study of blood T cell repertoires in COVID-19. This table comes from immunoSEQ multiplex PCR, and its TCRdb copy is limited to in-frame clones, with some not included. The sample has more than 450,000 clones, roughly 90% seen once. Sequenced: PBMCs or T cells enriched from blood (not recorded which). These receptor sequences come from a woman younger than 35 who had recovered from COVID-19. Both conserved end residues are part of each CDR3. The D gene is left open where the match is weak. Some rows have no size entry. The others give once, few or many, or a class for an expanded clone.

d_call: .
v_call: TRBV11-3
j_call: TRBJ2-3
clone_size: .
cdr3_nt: TGTGCCAGCAGCTCTAGGGGGGGTTCTAGCACAGATACGCAGTATTTT
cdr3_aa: CASSSRGGSSTDTQYF

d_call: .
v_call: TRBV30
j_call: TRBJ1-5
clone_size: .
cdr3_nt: TGTGCCTGGAGTGGGGGCCCTACGGGCCAGCCCCAGCATTTT
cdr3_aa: CAWSGGPTGQPQHF

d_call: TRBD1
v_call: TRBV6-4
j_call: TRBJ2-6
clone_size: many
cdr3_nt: TGTGCCAGCAGCCACCGACAGGGATCTGGGGCCAACGTCCTGACTTTC
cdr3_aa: CASSHRQGSGANVLTF

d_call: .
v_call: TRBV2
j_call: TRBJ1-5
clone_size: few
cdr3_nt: TGTGCCAGCAGTCTTCTTCAGTCGAATCAGCCCCAGCATTTT
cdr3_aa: CASSLLQSNQPQHF

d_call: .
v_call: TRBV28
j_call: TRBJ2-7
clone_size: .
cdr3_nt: TGTGCCAGCAGGACTGGGTCTCGTGACGAGCAGTACTTC
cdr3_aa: CASRTGSRDEQYF

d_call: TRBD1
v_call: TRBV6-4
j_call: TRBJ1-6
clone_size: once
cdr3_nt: TGTGCCAGCAGTGGGGACAGGAATTCACCCCTCCACTTT
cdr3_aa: CASSGDRNSPLHF

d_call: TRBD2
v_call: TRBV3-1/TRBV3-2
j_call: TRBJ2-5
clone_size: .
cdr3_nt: TGTGCCAGCAGCCAAGATGCTAGCGGGGGGGGAAAGACCCAGTACTTC
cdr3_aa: CASSQDASGGGKTQYF

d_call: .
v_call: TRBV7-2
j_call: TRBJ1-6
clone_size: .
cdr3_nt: TGTGCCAGCAGCTTTAGGGGTTCGTCCTATAATTCACCCCTCCACTTT
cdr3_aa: CASSFRGSSYNSPLHF

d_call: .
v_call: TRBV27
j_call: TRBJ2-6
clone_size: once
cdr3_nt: TGTGCCAGCAGCTATTTAACCTCTGGGGCCAACGTCCTGACTTTC
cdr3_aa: CASSYLTSGANVLTF

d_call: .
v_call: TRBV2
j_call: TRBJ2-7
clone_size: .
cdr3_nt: TGTGCCAGCAGTCAAATACAGGGATTCATGGGCGAGCAGTACTTC
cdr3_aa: CASSQIQGFMGEQYF

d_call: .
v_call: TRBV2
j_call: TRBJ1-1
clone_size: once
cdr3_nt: TGTGCCAGCAGGCATCAAGGAGGGAGCACTGAAGCTTTCTTT
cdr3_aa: CASRHQGGSTEAFF

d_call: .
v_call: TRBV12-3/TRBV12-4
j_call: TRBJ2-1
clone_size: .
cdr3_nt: TGTGCCAGCAGTTGGCCCGCTGGCAATGAGCAGTTCTTC
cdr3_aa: CASSWPAGNEQFF

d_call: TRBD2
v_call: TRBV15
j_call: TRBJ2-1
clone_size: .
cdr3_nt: TGTGCCACCAGCAGAGATAGCGGGGGGTACAATGAGCAGTTCTTC
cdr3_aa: CATSRDSGGYNEQFF

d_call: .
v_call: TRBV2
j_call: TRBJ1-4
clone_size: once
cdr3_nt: TGTGCCAGCAGTGACGGGCGAGGAGGGGAAAAACTGTTTTTT
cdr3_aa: CASSDGRGGEKLFF

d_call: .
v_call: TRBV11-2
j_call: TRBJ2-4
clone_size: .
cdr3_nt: TGTGCCTCGCAGGGGCCTCTAGCCAAAAACATTCAGTACTTC
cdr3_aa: CASQGPLAKNIQYF

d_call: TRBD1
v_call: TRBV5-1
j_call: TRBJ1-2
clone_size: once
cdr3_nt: TGCGCCAGCAGCTTAGGACAGGGTGGAAGCTACACCTTC
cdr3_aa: CASSLGQGGSYTF

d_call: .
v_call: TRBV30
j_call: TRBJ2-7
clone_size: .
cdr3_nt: TGTGCCTGGAACAGAGGACACGACTACGAGCAGTACTTC
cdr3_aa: CAWNRGHDYEQYF

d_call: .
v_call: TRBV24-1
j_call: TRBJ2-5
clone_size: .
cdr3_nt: TGTGCTCCTCAAGGGGGGACCCAGTACTTC
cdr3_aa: CAPQGGTQYF

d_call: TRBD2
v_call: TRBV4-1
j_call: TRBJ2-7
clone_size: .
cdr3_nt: TGCGCCAGCGGACGCCGGGGTAGCGGGGGGGCCGAGCAGTACTTC
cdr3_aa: CASGRRGSGGAEQYF

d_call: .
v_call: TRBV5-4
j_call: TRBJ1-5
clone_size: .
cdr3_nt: TGTGCCAGCAGCTTGACAGGGATGGGGAGCAATCAGCCCCAGCATTTT
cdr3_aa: CASSLTGMGSNQPQHF

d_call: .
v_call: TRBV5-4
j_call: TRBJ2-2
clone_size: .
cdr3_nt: TGTGCCAGCAGCTTGGGTGGGCAAGACACCGGGGAGCTGTTTTTT
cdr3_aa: CASSLGGQDTGELFF

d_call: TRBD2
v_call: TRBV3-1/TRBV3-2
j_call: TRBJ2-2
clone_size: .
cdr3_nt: TGTGCCAGCAGCCAGGACGCTAGCGGGGGTAGCACCGGGGAGCTGTTTTTT
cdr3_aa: CASSQDASGGSTGELFF

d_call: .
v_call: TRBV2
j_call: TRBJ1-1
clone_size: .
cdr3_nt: TGTGCCAGCTCCCCGGCGGGCGGCACTGAAGCTTTCTTT
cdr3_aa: CASSPAGGTEAFF

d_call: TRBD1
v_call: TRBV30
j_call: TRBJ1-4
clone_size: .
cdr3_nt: TGTGCCTGGACCCCTTACCGGGGACAGGGTTCAGCCCGGAGTGAAAAACTGTTTTTT
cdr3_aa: CAWTPYRGQGSARSEKLFF

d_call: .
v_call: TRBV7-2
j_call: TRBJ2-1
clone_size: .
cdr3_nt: TGTGCCAGCAGCCCCTCAGTCTACAATGAGCAGTTCTTC
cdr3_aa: CASSPSVYNEQFF

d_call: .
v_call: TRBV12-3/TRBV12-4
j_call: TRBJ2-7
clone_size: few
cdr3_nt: TGTGCCAGCAGCAGAAAACGAGGCGAGCAGTACTTC
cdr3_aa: CASSRKRGEQYF

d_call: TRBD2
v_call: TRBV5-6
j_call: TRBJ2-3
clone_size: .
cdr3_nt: TGTGCCACCAGACTAGCGGGGAGCACAGATACGCAGTATTTT
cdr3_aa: CATRLAGSTDTQYF

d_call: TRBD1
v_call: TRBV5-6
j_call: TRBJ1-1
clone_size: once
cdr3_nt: TGTGCCAGCAGCCCCTTAGACAGGGAGGAGACTGAAGCTTTCTTT
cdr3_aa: CASSPLDREETEAFF

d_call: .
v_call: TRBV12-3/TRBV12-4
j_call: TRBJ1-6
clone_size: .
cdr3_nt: TGTGCCAGCAGTTTGGGGTCGGGGCCCCTCCACTTT
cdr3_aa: CASSLGSGPLHF

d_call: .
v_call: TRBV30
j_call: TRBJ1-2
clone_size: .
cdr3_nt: TGTGCCTGGAGTGAAGCCCTCTATGGCTACACCTTC
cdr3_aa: CAWSEALYGYTF

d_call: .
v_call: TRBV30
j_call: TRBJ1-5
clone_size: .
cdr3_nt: TGTGCCTGGAGTCAGGCGGGGCGGAATCAGCCCCAGCATTTT
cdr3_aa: CAWSQAGRNQPQHF

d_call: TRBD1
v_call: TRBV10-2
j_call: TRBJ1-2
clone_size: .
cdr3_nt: TGCGCCAGCACCACTGACAGGGGTAACTATGGCTACACCTTC
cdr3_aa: CASTTDRGNYGYTF

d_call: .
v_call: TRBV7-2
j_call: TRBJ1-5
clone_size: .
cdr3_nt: TGTGCCAGCAGCTTATGGGGGGAAGAGAGCAATCAGCCCCAGCATTTT
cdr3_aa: CASSLWGEESNQPQHF

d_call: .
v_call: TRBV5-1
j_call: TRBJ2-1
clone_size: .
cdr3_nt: TGCGCCAGCAGCTTGGGGGCTTCTTCCTACAATGAGCAGTTCTTC
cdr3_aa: CASSLGASSYNEQFF

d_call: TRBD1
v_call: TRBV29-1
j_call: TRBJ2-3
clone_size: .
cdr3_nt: TGCAGCGTTTCACAGGGGGCGCGAGGAGATACGCAGTATTTT
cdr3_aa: CSVSQGARGDTQYF

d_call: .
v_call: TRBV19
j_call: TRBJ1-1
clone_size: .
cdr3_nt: TGTGCCAGCACCCGCACTTTGAACACTGAAGCTTTCTTT
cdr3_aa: CASTRTLNTEAFF

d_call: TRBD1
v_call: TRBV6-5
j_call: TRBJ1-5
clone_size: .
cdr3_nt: TGTGCCAGCAGGGTCCCCGGGACAGGAAATCAGCCCCAGCATTTT
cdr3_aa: CASRVPGTGNQPQHF

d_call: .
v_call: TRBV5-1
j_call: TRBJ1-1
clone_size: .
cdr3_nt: TGCGCCAGCAGCTTGTCCAGGGGCCTAGAAGCTTTCTTT
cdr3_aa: CASSLSRGLEAFF

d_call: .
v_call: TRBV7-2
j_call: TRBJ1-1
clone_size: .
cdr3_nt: TGTGCCAGCAGCTCATATGTGGGGCTCGAGGCTTTCTTT
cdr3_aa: CASSSYVGLEAFF

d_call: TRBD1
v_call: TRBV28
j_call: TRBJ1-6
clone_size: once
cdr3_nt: TGTGCCAGCAGTTCCCCCGGGACAGCTTATAATTCACCCCTCCACTTT
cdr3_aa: CASSSPGTAYNSPLHF

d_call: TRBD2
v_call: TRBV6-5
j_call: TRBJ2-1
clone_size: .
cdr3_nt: TGTGCCAGCAGTTACTCCGGGACTAGCGGTCAGAATGAGCAGTTCTTC
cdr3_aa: CASSYSGTSGQNEQFF

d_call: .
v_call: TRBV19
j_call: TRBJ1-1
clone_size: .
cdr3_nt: TGTGCCAGTAGTATTGCCCATCGAGGGCGGACTGAAGCTTTCTTT
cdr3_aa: CASSIAHRGRTEAFF

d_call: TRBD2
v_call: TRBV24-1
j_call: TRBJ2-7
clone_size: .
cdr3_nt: TGTGCCACCAGTGAGACCAACATTCGGGGGGGGCCATACCCCTACGAGCAGTACTTC
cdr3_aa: CATSETNIRGGPYPYEQYF

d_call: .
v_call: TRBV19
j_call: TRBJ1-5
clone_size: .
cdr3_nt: TGTGCCAGTAATGGGGGGGAAGCTATCAATCAGCCCCAGCATTTT
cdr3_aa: CASNGGEAINQPQHF

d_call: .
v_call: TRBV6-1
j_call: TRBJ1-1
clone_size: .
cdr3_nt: TGTGCCAGCAGTGAATGGCGAACCGAGGGCACTGAAGCTTTCTTT
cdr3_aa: CASSEWRTEGTEAFF

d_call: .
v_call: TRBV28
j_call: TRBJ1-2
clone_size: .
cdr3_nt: TGTGCCAGCAGTTTACAGGCGGGGGGCTACACCTTC
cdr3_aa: CASSLQAGGYTF

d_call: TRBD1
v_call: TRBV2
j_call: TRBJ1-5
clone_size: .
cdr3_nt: TGTGCCAGCAGTGGGACAGGCCTAGATCAGCCCCAGCATTTT
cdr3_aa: CASSGTGLDQPQHF

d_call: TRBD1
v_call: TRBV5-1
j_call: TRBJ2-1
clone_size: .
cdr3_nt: TGCGCCAGCAGCTTCGACAGGGGCGGCGAGCAGTTCTTC
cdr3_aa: CASSFDRGGEQFF

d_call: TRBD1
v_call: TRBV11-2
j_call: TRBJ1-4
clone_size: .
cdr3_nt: TGTGCCAGCACCCTGACAGGGTCGGTTGAAAAACTGTTTTTT
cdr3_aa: CASTLTGSVEKLFF

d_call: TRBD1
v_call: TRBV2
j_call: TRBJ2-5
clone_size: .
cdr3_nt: TGTGCCAGCAGTGATCCCGGACAGGGGAATCGGGGGACCCAGTACTTC
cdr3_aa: CASSDPGQGNRGTQYF

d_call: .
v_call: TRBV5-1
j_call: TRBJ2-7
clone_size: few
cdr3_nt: TGCGCCAGCAGCAGGCACGGAGAGACCTACGAGCAGTACTTC
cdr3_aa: CASSRHGETYEQYF

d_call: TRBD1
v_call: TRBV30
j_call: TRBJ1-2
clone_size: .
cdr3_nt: TGTGCCGCAGGGCCGGTCAGGGGGTCTGCTAACTATGGCTACACCTTC
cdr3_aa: CAAGPVRGSANYGYTF